These T cell receptor beta chains were read from a single sample in a study of identical twins. TCRdb redid the calling of the 5' RACE reads with MiXCR, one entry per CDR3 protein. The sample has 1.5 million to 2 million distinct CDR3 sequences, under 35% seen once; the top ten hold 0.25% to 0.3%. The sequenced sample consisted of cord blood. These receptors were obtained from a newborn girl in good health. Each CDR3 is given with its conserved first and last residue. The D gene is left open where the match is weak. Size is stated for part of the rows, as once, few or many counts, or as a class when the clone is expanded.

D	V	J	size	DNA	CDR3
.	TRBV27	TRBJ2-7	once	TGTGCCAGCAGTTTCCCGGCGCCGAACAATGAGCAGTACTTC	CASSFPAPNNEQYF
.	TRBV20-1	TRBJ1-1	.	TGCAGTGCCAGCAGGGGCGATGAAGCTTTCTTT	CSASRGDEAFF
TRBD1	TRBV5-7	TRBJ1-5	.	TGTGCCAGCAGCTTTGGGACAGGGTATTGGGGCAATCAGCCCCAGCATTTT	CASSFGTGYWGNQPQHF
TRBD2	TRBV20-1	TRBJ2-3	few	TGCAGTGCTAGAGTTCGGAGCGGGAGGGGAGATACGCAGTATTTT	CSARVRSGRGDTQYF
TRBD2	TRBV20-1	TRBJ2-3	few	TGCAGTGCTAGAGACCCTCGACTAGCGGAGATAAGGCACACAGATACGCAGTATTTT	CSARDPRLAEIRHTDTQYF
TRBD2	TRBV24-1	TRBJ2-3	many	TGTGCCACCAGTGATTCGGCTAGCGGGAGGAGCACAGATACGCAGTATTTT	CATSDSASGRSTDTQYF
.	TRBV12-3/TRBV12-4	TRBJ2-3	.	TGTGCCAGCATGGTGGGGGTGTCCACAGATGCGCAATATTTT	CASMVGVSTDAQYF
.	TRBV11-2	TRBJ2-7	few	TGTGCCAGCAGCTTTGGGAAGTGGGTTTCTCTATCCTACGAGCAGTACTTC	CASSFGKWVSLSYEQYF
TRBD1	TRBV7-8	TRBJ1-1	.	TGTGCCAGCAGCCCAGTCGACAGGGGTTACACTGAAGCTTTCTTT	CASSPVDRGYTEAFF
.	TRBV20-1	TRBJ2-1	.	TGCAGTGCCATCCGGGCTCGCGGGTACAATGAGCAGTTCTTC	CSAIRARGYNEQFF
.	TRBV27	TRBJ2-3	few	TGTGCCAGCAGTTTATACTTCACAGATACGCAGTATTTT	CASSLYFTDTQYF
TRBD2	TRBV3-1	TRBJ2-1	.	TGTGCCAGCAGCCAAGATTCGGGTCGCGGGGGAGGTGAGCAGTTCTTC	CASSQDSGRGGGEQFF
.	TRBV4-1	TRBJ2-7	once	TGCGCCAGCAGCCAAAACCCATCGGGATATTACGAGCAGTACTTC	CASSQNPSGYYEQYF
TRBD2	TRBV7-2	TRBJ2-1	.	TGTGCCAGCAGCGAGACTAGCGGACCTTACAATGAGCAGTTCTTC	CASSETSGPYNEQFF
TRBD2	TRBV28	TRBJ2-5	few	TGTGCCAGCAGTTCCTTGTATCTAGCGGGAGTTGAGACCCAGTACTTC	CASSSLYLAGVETQYF
TRBD2	TRBV6-6	TRBJ2-1	few	TGTGCCAGCAGTTTCCCCGGGACTAGCGTAAACAATGAGCAGTTCTTC	CASSFPGTSVNNEQFF
.	TRBV6-5	TRBJ2-1	.	TGTGCCAGCAGCGGACTTCTGACCCCTAATGAGCAGTTCTTC	CASSGLLTPNEQFF
.	TRBV7-9	TRBJ2-5	.	TGTGCCAGCAGCTTATGGGTCGCGACAGTAAGTGGGGAGCAGTACTTC	CASSLWVATVSGEQYF
.	TRBV28	TRBJ2-1	.	TGTGCCAGCAGTTTTAAGGAACTAGCCTACAATGAGCAGTTCTTC	CASSFKELAYNEQFF
TRBD2	TRBV25-1	TRBJ2-3	.	TGTGCCGGCAGTGGACCCCGGGGGCTAGCGGGAAACACAGATACGCGGTATTTT	CAGSGPRGLAGNTDTRYF
.	TRBV24-1	TRBJ2-1	.	TGTGCCACCAGTGGGGGCTCGAGCTCCTACAATGAGCAGTTCTTC	CATSGGSSSYNEQFF
TRBD1	TRBV5-1	TRBJ1-2	.	TGCGCCAGCAGCTTGGGACAGGGTTCACCACGAGGCTACACCTTC	CASSLGQGSPRGYTF
TRBD2	TRBV20-1	TRBJ2-3	few	TGCAGTGCTAGAGCTAGCGGGTTACATGGACCAGATACGCAGTATTTT	CSARASGLHGPDTQYF
TRBD2	TRBV10-3	TRBJ2-3	.	TGTGCCATCAGCGGGGGGAACGGCACAGATACGCAGTATTTT	CAISGGNGTDTQYF
.	TRBV29-1	TRBJ1-1	.	TGCAGCGTTGAACGGGGACCCCTTACTGAAGCTTTCTTT	CSVERGPLTEAFF
TRBD1	TRBV28	TRBJ2-7	few	TGTGCCAGCAGCTTGGGGACAGAGGGGCAGTACTTC	CASSLGTEGQYF
.	TRBV11-2	TRBJ1-1	once	TGTGCCAGCAGCCTTGTAGTTGCTTGGGCTGAAGCTTTCTTT	CASSLVVAWAEAFF
TRBD1	TRBV6-1	TRBJ1-5	once	TGTGCCAGCAGGAGACAGGGAGAACTCTATCAGCCCCAGCATTTT	CASRRQGELYQPQHF
.	TRBV27	TRBJ2-5	.	TGTGCCAGCAGTTTATTGGGGGTTTCCCCCCAAGAGACCCAGTACTTC	CASSLLGVSPQETQYF
TRBD2	TRBV25-1	TRBJ2-1	few	TGTGCCAGCAGTGAATGGGGGACTAGCGAGGGGAATGAGCAGTTCTTC	CASSEWGTSEGNEQFF
TRBD1	TRBV27	TRBJ2-7	few	TGTGCCAGCAGTTTAACCCCGACAGGGGAAAGCTACGAGCAGTACTTC	CASSLTPTGESYEQYF
.	TRBV12-3/TRBV12-4	TRBJ2-7	.	TGTGCCAGCAGCGATCCCCCCCCCTACGAGCAGTACTTC	CASSDPPPYEQYF
.	TRBV24-1	TRBJ2-5	.	TGTGCCACCAGTGGTCCTGGGGGGGCTGAGACCCAGTACTTC	CATSGPGGAETQYF
TRBD2	TRBV25-1	TRBJ2-3	.	TGTGCCAGCATGACTAGCGGGGCCGGCACAGATACGCAGTATTTT	CASMTSGAGTDTQYF
.	TRBV12-3/TRBV12-4	TRBJ2-1	.	TGTGCCAGCAGTTTAATAGCGGAGCAGTTCTTC	CASSLIAEQFF
TRBD2	TRBV11-2	TRBJ2-7	.	TGTGCCAGCAGCCAAATTAGGACTAGCGGATACTACGAGCAGTACTTC	CASSQIRTSGYYEQYF
.	TRBV28	TRBJ1-2	few	TGTGCCAGCAGCCTCATCCGGACAGCTAACTATGGCTACACCTTC	CASSLIRTANYGYTF
.	TRBV7-9	TRBJ1-2	.	TGTGCCAGCAGCTCAGACATTTCCTATGGCTACACCTTC	CASSSDISYGYTF
.	TRBV27	TRBJ1-4	.	TGTGCCAGCAGTCCCGACACAGAGAGTAATGAAAAACTGTTTTTT	CASSPDTESNEKLFF
.	TRBV5-4	TRBJ2-3	.	TGTGCCAGCAGCTTGGCACCGGGACTCCGGACAGATACGCAGTATTTT	CASSLAPGLRTDTQYF
.	TRBV5-1	TRBJ1-1	.	TGCGCCAGCAGTCTTGACGGGGGCAGAGCTTTCTTT	CASSLDGGRAFF